These T cell receptor beta chains were read from a single sample in a study of cytomegalovirus exposure and HLA in healthy donors. The data were produced by immunoSEQ multiplex PCR, yet TCRdb's version contains in-frame clones alone and is incomplete. The data contain about 190,000 clones, roughly four fifths of them singletons. Material: PBMCs. Every receptor here comes from a middle-aged man in good health and CMV-seropositive. The CDR3 runs from the conserved cysteine through the conserved F or W. A D gene is named only where the DNA matches it firmly. The size entry is marked missing in some rows and otherwise reads once, few, many or a size class.

v_gene: TRBV5-8; d_gene: TRBD1; abundance: few; j_gene: TRBJ2-6; CDR3aa: CASSLGDRGSGANVLTF; CDR3nt: TGTGCCAGCAGCTTGGGGGACAGGGGAAGTGGGGCCAACGTCCTGACTTTC
v_gene: TRBV5-1; d_gene: NA; abundance: NA; j_gene: TRBJ1-1; CDR3aa: CASTIQGNTEAFF; CDR3nt: TGCGCCAGCACGATTCAGGGAAACACTGAAGCTTTCTTT
v_gene: TRBV5-1; d_gene: TRBD2; abundance: NA; j_gene: TRBJ2-5; CDR3aa: CASSSPGGETQYF; CDR3nt: TGCGCCAGCAGCTCCCCGGGGGGGGAGACCCAGTACTTC
v_gene: TRBV7-3; d_gene: TRBD1; abundance: NA; j_gene: TRBJ2-3; CDR3aa: CASSSSGTGWTDTQYF; CDR3nt: TGTGCCAGCAGCTCATCCGGGACAGGGTGGACAGATACGCAGTATTTT
v_gene: TRBV18; d_gene: TRBD2; abundance: once; j_gene: TRBJ2-7; CDR3aa: CASSPRPGLATYEQYF; CDR3nt: TGTGCCAGCTCACCTCGGCCGGGACTAGCGACTTACGAGCAGTACTTC
v_gene: TRBV7-2; d_gene: TRBD2; abundance: few; j_gene: TRBJ2-1; CDR3aa: CASSLVLAGTNEQFF; CDR3nt: TGTGCCAGCAGCTTAGTCCTAGCGGGCACAAATGAGCAGTTCTTC
v_gene: TRBV9; d_gene: NA; abundance: NA; j_gene: TRBJ2-5; CDR3aa: CASSPRTTLETQYF; CDR3nt: TGTGCCAGCAGCCCAAGGACTACCCTGGAGACCCAGTACTTC
v_gene: TRBV5-1; d_gene: TRBD1; abundance: NA; j_gene: TRBJ2-5; CDR3aa: CASSTGTGGILETQYF; CDR3nt: TGCGCCAGCAGCACAGGGACAGGGGGAATTTTAGAGACCCAGTACTTC
v_gene: TRBV18; d_gene: NA; abundance: NA; j_gene: TRBJ1-2; CDR3aa: CASSPPGDYGYTF; CDR3nt: TGTGCCAGCTCACCTCCGGGGGACTATGGCTACACCTTC
v_gene: TRBV5-3; d_gene: TRBD1; abundance: NA; j_gene: TRBJ1-4; CDR3aa: CARSLGHRTGNEKLFF; CDR3nt: TGTGCCAGAAGCTTGGGCCACCGGACAGGGAATGAAAAACTGTTTTTT
v_gene: TRBV7-2; d_gene: NA; abundance: NA; j_gene: TRBJ1-3; CDR3aa: CASSSLRGGSAGNTIYF; CDR3nt: TGTGCCAGCAGCTCCCTCAGGGGCGGATCGGCTGGAAACACCATATATTTT
v_gene: TRBV9; d_gene: NA; abundance: NA; j_gene: TRBJ2-5; CDR3aa: CASSAPGETQYF; CDR3nt: TGTGCCAGCAGCGCCCCCGGAGAGACCCAGTACTTC
v_gene: TRBV28; d_gene: TRBD2; abundance: NA; j_gene: TRBJ2-7; CDR3aa: CASRGAGLAGRDYEQYF; CDR3nt: TGTGCCAGCAGAGGGGCGGGACTAGCGGGAAGGGACTACGAGCAGTACTTC
v_gene: TRBV5-5; d_gene: NA; abundance: NA; j_gene: TRBJ1-4; CDR3aa: CASSSEGVVTNEKLFF; CDR3nt: TGTGCCAGCAGCTCTGAGGGGGTGGTAACTAATGAAAAACTGTTTTTT
v_gene: TRBV7-2; d_gene: TRBD1; abundance: NA; j_gene: TRBJ2-7; CDR3aa: CASAPTGGSYEQYF; CDR3nt: TGTGCCAGCGCCCCGACAGGGGGGAGCTACGAGCAGTACTTC
v_gene: TRBV6-5; d_gene: TRBD2; abundance: NA; j_gene: TRBJ2-1; CDR3aa: CASRRPAGTAETQFF; CDR3nt: TGTGCCAGCAGGAGACCAGCGGGGACCGCTGAAACGCAGTTCTTC
v_gene: TRBV7-2; d_gene: NA; abundance: NA; j_gene: TRBJ2-1; CDR3aa: CASSLDRLAFINEQFF; CDR3nt: TGTGCCAGCAGCTTAGATCGGCTAGCCTTCATCAATGAGCAGTTCTTC
v_gene: TRBV5-1; d_gene: NA; abundance: NA; j_gene: TRBJ1-2; CDR3aa: CASSVSDYGYTF; CDR3nt: TGCGCCAGTTCGGTGTCGGACTATGGCTACACCTTC
v_gene: TRBV4-1; d_gene: NA; abundance: NA; j_gene: TRBJ1-1; CDR3aa: CASSLQWLWGVPEAFF; CDR3nt: TGCGCCAGCAGCCTCCAATGGCTTTGGGGGGTCCCTGAAGCTTTCTTT
v_gene: TRBV7-9; d_gene: NA; abundance: once; j_gene: TRBJ1-2; CDR3aa: CSSSLSVDGYTF; CDR3nt: TGTTCCAGCAGCCTATCGGTAGATGGCTACACCTTC
v_gene: TRBV27; d_gene: TRBD1; abundance: NA; j_gene: TRBJ1-5; CDR3aa: CASSLSGAGGRNQPQHF; CDR3nt: TGTGCCAGCAGTTTATCGGGGGCAGGGGGCCGGAATCAGCCCCAGCATTTT
v_gene: TRBV23-1; d_gene: NA; abundance: few; j_gene: TRBJ2-2; CDR3aa: CASSQSGNTGELFF; CDR3nt: TGCGCCAGCAGTCAAAGCGGAAACACCGGGGAGCTGTTTTTT
v_gene: TRBV5-5; d_gene: NA; abundance: few; j_gene: TRBJ2-7; CDR3aa: CASSLARDYEQYF; CDR3nt: TGTGCCAGCAGCTTGGCCCGCGACTACGAGCAGTACTTC
v_gene: TRBV6-1; d_gene: NA; abundance: NA; j_gene: TRBJ1-4; CDR3aa: CASTDGGYGKLFF; CDR3nt: TGTGCCAGCACCGACGGGGGGTATGGAAAACTGTTTTTT
v_gene: TRBV5-5; d_gene: TRBD1; abundance: few; j_gene: TRBJ2-4; CDR3aa: CASSLGGTGSIQYF; CDR3nt: TGTGCCAGCAGCTTGGGTGGGACAGGCAGCATTCAGTACTTC
v_gene: TRBV7-9; d_gene: TRBD2; abundance: NA; j_gene: TRBJ2-3; CDR3aa: CASSYAGTRSLDTQYF; CDR3nt: TGTGCCAGCAGCTACGCCGGGACTAGAAGTTTAGATACGCAGTATTTT
v_gene: TRBV7-3; d_gene: TRBD1; abundance: NA; j_gene: TRBJ2-3; CDR3aa: CASSTTGVGTDTQYF; CDR3nt: TGTGCCAGCAGCACGACAGGGGTGGGCACAGATACGCAGTATTTT
v_gene: TRBV11-2; d_gene: TRBD2; abundance: once; j_gene: TRBJ2-5; CDR3aa: CASSTPAAAGRETQYF; CDR3nt: TGTGCCAGCAGCACCCCGGCGGCAGCGGGGAGGGAGACCCAGTACTTC
v_gene: TRBV7-2; d_gene: TRBD1; abundance: NA; j_gene: TRBJ2-2; CDR3aa: CASSRFSTGASTGELFF; CDR3nt: TGTGCCAGCAGCCGCTTTTCGACAGGGGCTTCCACCGGGGAGCTGTTTTTT
v_gene: TRBV10-3; d_gene: TRBD2; abundance: NA; j_gene: TRBJ2-1; CDR3aa: CAISAGLAGGSYNEQFF; CDR3nt: TGTGCCATCAGTGCGGGACTAGCGGGAGGCTCCTACAATGAGCAGTTCTTC
v_gene: TRBV6-5; d_gene: TRBD1; abundance: NA; j_gene: TRBJ1-4; CDR3aa: CASSRQGLSEKLFF; CDR3nt: TGTGCCAGCAGCCGACAGGGGTTAAGTGAAAAACTGTTTTTT
v_gene: TRBV19; d_gene: NA; abundance: NA; j_gene: TRBJ1-2; CDR3aa: CASSSTGSGSRGYTF; CDR3nt: TGTGCCAGTAGTTCTACAGGGTCGGGGAGCAGGGGCTACACCTTC
v_gene: TRBV7-9; d_gene: NA; abundance: NA; j_gene: TRBJ2-5; CDR3aa: CASSEVAQETQYF; CDR3nt: TGTGCCAGCAGTGAGGTAGCTCAAGAGACCCAGTACTTC
v_gene: TRBV7-9; d_gene: TRBD1; abundance: NA; j_gene: TRBJ2-7; CDR3aa: CASSPGQGYYEQYF; CDR3nt: TGTGCCAGCAGCCCAGGACAGGGGTATTACGAGCAGTACTTC
v_gene: TRBV4-2; d_gene: NA; abundance: NA; j_gene: TRBJ2-1; CDR3aa: CASSQIRYNEQFF; CDR3nt: TGTGCCAGCAGCCAGATTCGGTACAATGAGCAGTTCTTC
v_gene: TRBV28; d_gene: NA; abundance: NA; j_gene: TRBJ1-1; CDR3aa: CASSLLGRGTEAFF; CDR3nt: TGTGCCAGCAGCTTGCTCGGTCGCGGCACTGAAGCTTTCTTT
v_gene: TRBV7-9; d_gene: TRBD2; abundance: NA; j_gene: TRBJ2-5; CDR3aa: CASSPRLAGVRETQYF; CDR3nt: TGTGCCAGCAGCCCCCGACTAGCGGGAGTTAGAGAGACCCAGTACTTC
v_gene: TRBV7-9; d_gene: TRBD1; abundance: NA; j_gene: TRBJ1-2; CDR3aa: CASSFDRGVGYTF; CDR3nt: TGTGCCAGCAGCTTTGACAGGGGGGTCGGCTACACCTTC
v_gene: TRBV2; d_gene: TRBD1; abundance: NA; j_gene: TRBJ1-4; CDR3aa: CASSPTGTGGEKLFF; CDR3nt: TGTGCCAGCAGCCCCACCGGGACAGGGGGTGAAAAACTGTTTTTT
v_gene: TRBV7-8; d_gene: TRBD2; abundance: few; j_gene: TRBJ2-3; CDR3aa: CASSSRSGGLLTDTQYF; CDR3nt: TGTGCCAGCAGCTCCCGTAGCGGGGGTCTCCTCACAGATACGCAGTATTTT
v_gene: TRBV5-4; d_gene: NA; abundance: NA; j_gene: TRBJ1-2; CDR3aa: CASSAREYGYTF; CDR3nt: TGTGCCAGCAGCGCCCGGGAATATGGCTACACCTTC
v_gene: TRBV5-1; d_gene: TRBD1; abundance: once; j_gene: TRBJ2-1; CDR3aa: CASSADRVNEQFF; CDR3nt: TGCGCCAGCAGCGCGGACAGGGTCAATGAGCAGTTCTTC
v_gene: TRBV11-2; d_gene: TRBD2; abundance: NA; j_gene: TRBJ2-3; CDR3aa: CASSPRLAGSTDTQYF; CDR3nt: TGTGCCAGCAGCCCCCGACTAGCGGGGAGCACAGATACGCAGTATTTT
v_gene: TRBV5-1; d_gene: TRBD2; abundance: once; j_gene: TRBJ2-7; CDR3aa: CASSSLGGGDFPYEQYF; CDR3nt: TGCGCCAGCAGCTCGTTAGGCGGGGGAGACTTTCCCTACGAGCAGTACTTC